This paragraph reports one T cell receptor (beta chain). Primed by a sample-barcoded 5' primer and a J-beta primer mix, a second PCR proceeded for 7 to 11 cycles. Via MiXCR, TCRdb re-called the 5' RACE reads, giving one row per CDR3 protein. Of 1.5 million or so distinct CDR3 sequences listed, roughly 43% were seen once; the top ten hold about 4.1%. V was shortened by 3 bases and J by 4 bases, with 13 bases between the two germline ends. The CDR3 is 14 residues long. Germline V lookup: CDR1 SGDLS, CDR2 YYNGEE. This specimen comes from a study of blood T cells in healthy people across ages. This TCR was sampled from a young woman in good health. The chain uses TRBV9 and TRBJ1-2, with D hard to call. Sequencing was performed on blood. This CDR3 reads CASSATRGGYGYTF. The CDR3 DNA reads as TGTGCCAGCAGCGCGACCCGGGGAGGCTATGGCTACACCTTC.